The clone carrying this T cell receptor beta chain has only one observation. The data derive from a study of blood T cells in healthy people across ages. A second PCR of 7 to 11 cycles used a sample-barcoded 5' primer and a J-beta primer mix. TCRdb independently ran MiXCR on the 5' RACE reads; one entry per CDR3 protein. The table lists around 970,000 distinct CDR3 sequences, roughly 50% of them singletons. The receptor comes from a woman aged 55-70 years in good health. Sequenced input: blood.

CDR3 sequence reads: CSARGDGTGLFYEQYF. For the CDR3, the DNA is TGCAGTGCTAGAGGGGACGGGACAGGACTCTTCTACGAGCAGTACTTC. The J gene is TRBJ2-7, the V gene TRBV20-1; 8 positions agree with TRBD1. From germline, CDR1 is DFQATT and CDR2 SNEGSKA (reference sequence). With 1 base clipped from V and 3 bases from J, the junction kept 11 bases outside the gene matches. This CDR3 spans 16 amino acids.